Sequencing of this TCR beta chain was carried out in a study of tumor and adjacent non-tumor tissue in lung cancer. Study-wide context: Aged 31 to 76 years, patients included 10 men and 4 to 6 women with stage I to III disease.

The library came from three nested PCR rounds adapted from ARM-PCR protocols. TCRdb called the multiplex PCR reads again in MiXCR, with one record for every CDR3 protein. The profile shows over 40,000 distinct CDR3 sequences, roughly 60% of them singletons. The template was RNA from unsorted bulk tissue. The normal lung tissue was taken more than 3 cm from the tumor edge. The germline V gene encodes CDR1 DFQATT and CDR2 SNEGSKA (reference sequence). The CDR3 is made up of 14 amino acids. Trimming took 3 bases from V and 4 from J, leaving 15 bases between them. On this clonotype: The antigen remains unidentified. The conserved closing phenylalanine or tryptophan is absent in this CDR3, likely reflecting a read error.

Study findings and constraints: Tumor tissue had significantly higher TCR diversity than normal lung. Higher tumor TCR diversity was associated with shorter survival.

The chain is built from TRBV20-1 and TRBJ2-5; D gene uncertain. The sample taken for sequencing was distant non-tumor lung tissue. This sequence originates from a woman in her thirties or forties with non-small cell lung cancer. This chain's CDR3 is CSARSGNTRETQYL. The CDR3 nucleotides are TGCAGTGCTAGGTCCGGCAATACTCGAGAGACCCAGTACTTA.